A selection of T cell receptor beta chains follows, all from one sample in a study of metastatic and nonmetastatic thyroid tumors. Through MiXCR, TCRdb re-clonotyped the PCR reads. The table includes roughly 30,000 clones, almost 30% detected once. Sample: blood. The receptors originated from a female donor with papillary thyroid cancer or a benign thyroid nodule (not recorded which). Some clones in this sample may be carry-over from other donors' samples. CDR3s include the opening cysteine and the closing phenylalanine or tryptophan. A D gene is named only where the DNA matches it firmly. Clone size, where shown, is once, few, many, or a class for clones that have expanded.

d_gene: TRBD2; j_gene: TRBJ2-3; abundance: many; v_gene: TRBV6-4; CDR3nt: TGTGCCAGCAGTAAACTAGCGGGAGATACAGATACGCAGTATTTT; CDR3aa: CASSKLAGDTDTQYF
d_gene: -; j_gene: TRBJ2-7; abundance: medium-sized; v_gene: TRBV10-3; CDR3nt: TGTGCCATCAGTAGTCAGGGTCAAACCTACGAGCAGTACTTC; CDR3aa: CAISSQGQTYEQYF
d_gene: -; j_gene: TRBJ2-3; abundance: few; v_gene: TRBV6-4; CDR3nt: TGTGCCAGCAGTGACTCGGACACAGATACGCAGTATTTT; CDR3aa: CASSDSDTDTQYF
d_gene: TRBD2; j_gene: TRBJ2-7; abundance: -; v_gene: TRBV6-1; CDR3nt: TGTGCCAGCAGTCCGTTCGGGGGGGGAGACCACGAGCAGTACTTC; CDR3aa: CASSPFGGGDHEQYF
d_gene: -; j_gene: TRBJ2-7; abundance: -; v_gene: TRBV11-2; CDR3nt: TGTGCCAGCAGCTTTGAGGGCAGGGGGGCCTACGAGCAGTACTTC; CDR3aa: CASSFEGRGAYEQYF
d_gene: -; j_gene: TRBJ1-2; abundance: -; v_gene: TRBV20-1; CDR3nt: TGCAGTGCTAGAGTAGTCGGGGGGGACTATGGCTACACCTTC; CDR3aa: CSARVVGGDYGYTF
d_gene: TRBD2; j_gene: TRBJ2-7; abundance: many; v_gene: TRBV2; CDR3nt: TGTGCCAGCAGTGGACTAGCGGGAGGAGGCGAGCAGTACTTC; CDR3aa: CASSGLAGGGEQYF
d_gene: TRBD2; j_gene: TRBJ2-5; abundance: -; v_gene: TRBV15; CDR3nt: TGTGCCACCAGCAGAGATTGGGGGGGTTTGGAGACCCAGTACTTC; CDR3aa: CATSRDWGGLETQYF
d_gene: TRBD1; j_gene: TRBJ1-2; abundance: few; v_gene: TRBV5-1; CDR3nt: TGCGCCAGCAGCTTGGGAAGGGACAGATTCAACTATGGCTACACCTTC; CDR3aa: CASSLGRDRFNYGYTF
d_gene: -; j_gene: TRBJ2-3; abundance: few; v_gene: TRBV7-9; CDR3nt: TGCGCCAGCAGCCCCAACGAGCATACGCAGTATTTT; CDR3aa: CASSPNEHTQYF
d_gene: -; j_gene: TRBJ1-2; abundance: -; v_gene: TRBV10-2; CDR3nt: TGCGCCAGCAGTGAGGACAGGCTTGGCTACACCTTC; CDR3aa: CASSEDRLGYTF
d_gene: -; j_gene: TRBJ1-3; abundance: many; v_gene: TRBV2; CDR3nt: TGTGCCAGCAGTGGGACAGTCTCTGGAAACACCATATATTTT; CDR3aa: CASSGTVSGNTIYF
d_gene: TRBD2; j_gene: TRBJ2-3; abundance: -; v_gene: TRBV11-2; CDR3nt: TGTGCCAGCAGCTTAGATCACAGCACTAGCGGGAGTCACACAGATACGCAGTATTTT; CDR3aa: CASSLDHSTSGSHTDTQYF
d_gene: -; j_gene: TRBJ2-7; abundance: few; v_gene: TRBV6-6; CDR3nt: TGTGCCAGCAGTTACTCGATTGACTACGAGCAGTACTTC; CDR3aa: CASSYSIDYEQYF
d_gene: -; j_gene: TRBJ2-5; abundance: many; v_gene: TRBV24-1; CDR3nt: TGTGCCACCAAGCAGTCAAAAGAAGAGACCCAGTACTTC; CDR3aa: CATKQSKEETQYF
d_gene: TRBD1; j_gene: TRBJ1-6; abundance: many; v_gene: TRBV20-1; CDR3nt: TGCAGTGCCCAGGACAGGACATCCGACTATAATTCACCCCTCCACTTT; CDR3aa: CSAQDRTSDYNSPLHF
d_gene: TRBD1; j_gene: TRBJ1-1; abundance: many; v_gene: TRBV18; CDR3nt: TGTGCCAGCTCACCATCACAGGGGGTCACGAACACTGAAGCTTTCTTT; CDR3aa: CASSPSQGVTNTEAFF
d_gene: -; j_gene: TRBJ1-1; abundance: many; v_gene: TRBV18; CDR3nt: TGTGCCAGCTCACCGAAGACAGGTCGGAACACTGAAGCTTTCTTT; CDR3aa: CASSPKTGRNTEAFF
d_gene: -; j_gene: TRBJ1-2; abundance: -; v_gene: TRBV6-1; CDR3nt: TGTGCCAGCAGTAAGAACAGAGGTGAAAACTATGGCTACACCTTC; CDR3aa: CASSKNRGENYGYTF
d_gene: -; j_gene: TRBJ2-7; abundance: -; v_gene: TRBV14; CDR3nt: TGTGCCAGCAGTCCCTTTAGATTGGGCGACGAGCAGTACTTC; CDR3aa: CASSPFRLGDEQYF
d_gene: -; j_gene: TRBJ2-7; abundance: -; v_gene: TRBV19; CDR3nt: TGTGCCAGTAGTGTCAGGGGCGTCTACGAGCAGTACTTC; CDR3aa: CASSVRGVYEQYF
d_gene: -; j_gene: TRBJ1-2; abundance: many; v_gene: TRBV25-1; CDR3nt: TGTGCCAGCAGTGAAGGGTCTATCTATGGCTACACCTTC; CDR3aa: CASSEGSIYGYTF
d_gene: TRBD1; j_gene: TRBJ2-7; abundance: medium-sized; v_gene: TRBV20-1; CDR3nt: TGCAGTGACCAAAGGGACAGGGAGCCATACGAGCAGTACTTC; CDR3aa: CSDQRDREPYEQYF
d_gene: -; j_gene: TRBJ2-7; abundance: -; v_gene: TRBV18; CDR3nt: TGTGCCAGCTCCCTGGGGTATGGGGGTTCCGAGCAGTACTTC; CDR3aa: CASSLGYGGSEQYF
d_gene: -; j_gene: TRBJ2-7; abundance: medium-sized; v_gene: TRBV20-1; CDR3nt: TGCAGTGCACAGACTGGACAGCCAGGGCTATACTTC; CDR3aa: CSAQTGQPGLYF
d_gene: TRBD1; j_gene: TRBJ2-5; abundance: -; v_gene: TRBV3-1; CDR3nt: TGTGCCAGCAGCTCAGGGGGAAGCCACCAAGAGACCCAGTACTTC; CDR3aa: CASSSGGSHQETQYF
d_gene: -; j_gene: TRBJ2-6; abundance: -; v_gene: TRBV4-1; CDR3nt: TGCGCCAGCAGCCAAGTTCGGCAGGGACTTTCTGGGGCCAACGTCCTGACTTTC; CDR3aa: CASSQVRQGLSGANVLTF